This record looks at one T cell receptor (beta chain) sequence and its context. Only in-frame clones appear in the TCRdb table, and some are missing; sequencing was by immunoSEQ multiplex PCR. The repertoire holds some 71,000 clones, with approximately 90% as singletons. This specimen comes from a study of T cell changes during pregnancy in multiple sclerosis. The source was peripheral blood, collected in the third trimester of pregnancy. The sequence came from a female donor with multiple sclerosis, enrolled in a pregnancy study.

The CDR3 DNA reads as TGTGCCAGCACCTATAACGGGGTGAACACTGAAGCTTTCTTT. As protein: CASTYNGVNTEAFF. The J gene is TRBJ1-1, the V gene TRBV6-5; D is ambiguous. The CDR3 covers 14 residues. CDR1 and CDR2 from the germline V gene are MNHEY and SVGAGI. Trimming took off 7 bases at V and 0 bases at J, with 12 bases between the two ends.